These 23 T cell receptor beta chains share one sample of origin, sequenced in a study of patients and donors after allogeneic stem cell transplantation (dated by TCRdb to 2019 to 2021). Libraries were made using RT-PCR. This sample was sequenced with a NextSeq 550. TCRdb redid the processing of the public reads, applying fastp at Q25 and MiXCR, and retained in-frame beta chains. Identical CDR3 protein sequences are pooled into one entry, listed with their most common genes and DNA. In all, the sample holds about 70,000 distinct CDR3 sequences, and about 26% of those were seen once. The leading ten clones occupy about 25% of the sample. The sequenced sample was blood, either unsorted or a sorted T cell fraction (not recorded which). Receptors were obtained from a human donor who was either an allogeneic HSCT recipient or a stem cell or donor lymphocyte infusion donor (not recorded which). It is not recorded whose cells these are; they may come from a transplant donor.

The table lists this clonotype with a count of one. The V gene is TRBV29-1, the J gene TRBJ2-7, with 10 bases that match TRBD1. This CDR3 contains 13 residues. Trimming removed 7 bases from V and 4 bases from J; junction bases left unmatched: 7. CDR1 is SQVTM, CDR2 ANQGSEA, per germline. CDR3 sequence: CSAGTGEAYEQYF. CDR3 coding DNA: TGCAGCGCTGGGACAGGGGAGGCTTACGAGCAGTACTTC.

The chain couples TRBV20-1 to TRBJ2-1, with 9 bases fitting TRBD1. The germline CDR1 and CDR2 sequences are DFQATT and SNEGSKA (reference sequence). The CDR3 is 16 amino acids. With V trimmed by 0 bases and J by 4 bases, 7 bases remained unmatched. The chain's CDR3 is CSARDLGTGKYNEQFF. The CDR3 bases are TGCAGTGCTAGAGACCTGGGGACAGGGAAATACAATGAGCAGTTCTTC.

The chain couples TRBV6-5 to TRBJ2-3; perhaps TRBD1 as D (6 bases). V dropped 5 bases and J dropped 3 bases, with 15 bases sitting between them. The CDR3 is 15 residues long. CDR1 MNHEY and CDR2 SVGAGI come from the germline V gene. The CDR3 DNA sequence: TGTGCCAGCAGTCGTGTCACAGGGCGAACAGATACGCAGTATTTT. Protein: CASSRVTGRTDTQYF.

The CDR3 spells CASSFMAGNTGELFF. CDR3 bases: TGCGCCAGCAGCTTTATGGCGGGGAACACCGGGGAGCTGTTTTTT. V gene TRBV5-1 combines with J gene TRBJ2-2; TRBD2 is a possible D gene (5 bases). This CDR3 is built from 15 residues. Trimming left V 2 bases short and J 1 base short, with 9 bases between. The germline V gene has CDR1 SGHRS and CDR2 YFSETQ.

The chain uses TRBV30 and TRBJ1-1; tentative D call: TRBD1 (6 bases). From germline, CDR1 is GTSNPN and CDR2 SVGIG (reference sequence). Trimming pared 4 bases from V and 6 bases from J, leaving 21 bases between. The CDR3 contains 15 residues. The CDR3 spells CAWIPRATGRPEAFF. The CDR3 region has the DNA TGTGCCTGGATCCCTCGAGCCACAGGGCGCCCTGAAGCTTTCTTT.

A few counts support this clonotype. The rearrangement uses TRBV30 and TRBJ1-5, with 9 positions matching TRBD1. This CDR3 is built from 16 residues. The J segment lost 5 bases and the V segment lost 3 bases, leaving 11 bases of the junction unmatched. Per germline, CDR1 GTSNPN and CDR2 SVGIG (reference sequence). The CDR3 reads CAWSWGPQGADQPQHF. DNA of the CDR3: TGTGCCTGGAGCTGGGGACCACAGGGGGCGGATCAGCCCCAGCATTTT.

This clonotype has more than one count but fewer than ten. V usage is TRBV20-1 and J usage is TRBJ2-2; D is unresolved. V lost 4 bases and J 4 bases, leaving 13 bases between the germline ends. This CDR3 region has 14 residues. Per germline, CDR1 DFQATT and CDR2 SNEGSKA (reference sequence). The CDR3 reads CSATPHTATGELFF. DNA of the CDR3: TGCAGTGCTACCCCTCACACAGCCACCGGGGAGCTGTTTTTT.

In its sample, this clonotype was seen many times. The gene calls are TRBV7-3 and TRBJ1-1; unclear D gene. CDR1 SGHTA and CDR2 FQGTGA come from the germline V gene. The ends were cut back, 2 bases at V and 0 bases at J, with 4 bases in the middle. The CDR3 is 13 residues long. CDR3 in DNA: TGTGCCAGCAGCTTATGGGTGAACACTGAAGCTTTCTTT. Residues: CASSLWVNTEAFF. Supplemented by reference TRBV7-3 and TRBJ1-1, the full variable domain reads GAGVSQTPSNKVTEKGKYVELRCDPISGHTALYWYRQSLGQGPEFLIYFQGTGAADDSGLPNDRFFAVRPEGSVSTLKIQRTERGDSAVYLCASSLWVNTEAFFGQGTRLTVV.

In its sample, this clonotype was seen many times. The J gene is TRBJ1-5, the V gene TRBV29-1; 8 bases are a match to TRBD1. Germline CDR1 is SQVTM and CDR2 is ANQGSEA. The CDR3 is made up of 13 amino acids. The V gene end was trimmed by 4 bases and the J gene end by 1 base; junction bases not matched to a gene: 0. CDR3 nucleotide sequence: TGCAGCGTTGGGACAGGGAGCAATCAGCCCCAGCATTTT. It yields the protein CSVGTGSNQPQHF. The full variable domain, rest sourced from reference TRBV29-1 and TRBJ1-5, is SAVISQKPSRDICQRGTSLTIQCQVDSQVTMMFWYRQQPGQSLTLIATANQGSEATYESGFVIDKFPISRPNLTFSTLTVSNMSPEDSSIYLCSVGTGSNQPQHFGDGTRLSIL.

This clonotype has ten or more counts. This chain connects TRBV27 to TRBJ1-6; D unclear. With 3 bases removed from V and 9 bases from J, the gap between germline ends came to 9 bases. CDR3 length equals 13 residues. Germline-derived CDR1 and CDR2 are MNHEY and SMNVEV (reference sequence). The CDR3 reads CASSFGFGSPLHF. For the CDR3, the DNA is TGTGCCAGCAGTTTCGGCTTTGGTTCACCCCTCCACTTT.

The rearrangement joins TRBV21-1 to TRBJ2-3. TRBV21-1 is deemed a pseudogene. CDR3 size: 12 residues. CDR3 sequence: CASSNEVDTQYF. CDR3 DNA sequence: TGTGCCAGCAGCAATGAAGTAGATACGCAGTATTTT.

The rearrangement links TRBV7-9 to TRBJ1-1; 10 bases align to TRBD1. The V gene end was trimmed by 5 bases and the J gene end by 4 bases; junction bases not matched to a gene: 4. Germline-derived CDR1 and CDR2 are SEHNR and FQNEAQ (reference sequence). The length of the CDR3 is 14 residues. The CDR3 spells CASSPRTGGTEAFF. The CDR3 bases are TGTGCCAGCAGCCCGCGGACAGGGGGCACTGAAGCTTTCTTT. Full variable domain (outside the CDR3, taken from reference TRBV7-9 and TRBJ1-1): DTGVSQNPRHKITKRGQNVTFRCDPISEHNRLYWYRQTLGQGPEFLTYFQNEAQLEKSRLLSDRFSAERPKGSFSTLEIQRTEQGDSAMYLCASSPRTGGTEAFFGQGTRLTVV.

This clonotype was counted a few times. Here the CDR3 DNA reads TGCGCCAGCAGCTTGGTTCCAGGGGCTAATTCACCCCTCCACTTT. Protein sequence: CASSLVPGANSPLHF. The chain joins TRBV5-1 to TRBJ1-6; the D gene is possibly TRBD1 (6 bases). Germline V gene data show CDR1 as SGHRS and CDR2 as YFSETQ. The CDR3 sequence is 15 residues long. Trimming shortened V by 0 bases and J by 6 bases, and 10 bases separated the two germline ends.

This clonotype was counted a few times. The chain recombines TRBV10-3 with TRBJ1-1; the match to TRBD1 covers 10 bases. The germline CDR1 and CDR2 sequences are ENHRY and SYGVKD. Trimming took 6 bases from V and 4 from J; bases not matched to a gene: 8. This CDR3 region has 15 residues. The CDR3 nucleotides read TGTGCCATCAGCGAAACCCGGACAGGGGGCACTGAAGCTTTCTTT. Amino acids: CAISETRTGGTEAFF.

This clonotype was found once. The chain has TRBV20-1 and TRBJ2-2; D not resolved. From germline, CDR1 is DFQATT and CDR2 SNEGSKA (reference sequence). V was cut by 3 bases and J by 7 bases, with 6 bases left in between. This CDR3 spans 11 amino acids. The CDR3 DNA sequence: TGCAGTGCTAGCCGGTACGGGGAGCTGTTTTTT. Encoded protein: CSASRYGELFF.

This chain connects TRBV9 to TRBJ2-3; a weak D match, TRBD1 (5 bases). The CDR3 extends over 16 amino acids. Per the germline V gene, CDR1 is SGDLS and CDR2 is YYNGEE. Trimming removed 3 bases from V and 2 bases from J, with 16 bases in between. The CDR3 DNA reads TGTGCCAGCAGCGGGGGTTATGCAGGGCCCACAGATACGCAGTATTTT. Its protein product is CASSGGYAGPTDTQYF.

V and J are TRBV29-1 and TRBJ1-1; D perhaps matches TRBD1 (6 bases). Germline values: CDR1 SQVTM, CDR2 ANQGSEA. V was trimmed by 7 bases and J by 7 bases, leaving 16 bases between them. The CDR3 has 12 amino acids. CDR3 coding DNA: TGCAGCGCGAGGGCAGGGGTGTTTGAAGCTTTCTTT. This encodes CSARAGVFEAFF.

The rearrangement joins TRBV15 to TRBJ1-1; TRBD1 aligns across 12 bases. Losses at the gene ends were 8 bases for V and 7 bases for J; bases not matched to a gene: 8. CDR1 LNHNV and CDR2 YYDKDF come from the germline V gene (reference sequence). The CDR3 sequence is 14 residues long. Here the CDR3 reads CATFSGQGANEAFF. DNA of the CDR3: TGTGCCACCTTTTCGGGACAGGGGGCAAATGAAGCTTTCTTT.

The chain carries TRBV5-1 and TRBJ2-7; 9 positions match TRBD2. Per germline, CDR1 SGHRS and CDR2 YFSETQ. There are 17 residues in the CDR3. J lost 4 bases, V lost 0 bases, and 11 bases had no gene match. Here the CDR3 DNA reads TGCGCCAGCAGCTTGGCCGCCGTGACTAGCGGAATTTACGAGCAGTACTTC. As protein: CASSLAAVTSGIYEQYF.

The chain carries TRBV12-3 or TRBV12-4 and TRBJ2-3, with a tentative D call TRBD2 (5 bases). The CDR3 has 14 amino acids. V was cut by 2 bases and J by 7 bases, with 13 bases left in between. The CDR3 region has the DNA TGTGCCAGCAGTTTAATCCTCGCTAGCTATACGCAGTATTTT. This encodes CASSLILASYTQYF.

The chain is built from TRBV5-5 and TRBJ2-3; D is possibly TRBD2 (5 bases). The V gene's germline CDR1 is SGHKS and CDR2 YYEKEE (reference sequence). The ends were cut back, 1 base at V and 4 bases at J, with 16 bases in the middle. The CDR3 spans 16 residues. The CDR3 nucleotides read TGTGCCAGCAGCTTGATTACTAGACGGCTTCCAGATACGCAGTATTTT. Its translation is CASSLITRRLPDTQYF.

This clonotype turned up a few times. The chain recombines TRBV15 with TRBJ1-1; D is unclear. Deletions cut 5 bases from V and 1 base from J, with 11 bases between. This CDR3 contains 14 residues. Germline CDR1 is LNHNV and CDR2 is YYDKDF (reference sequence). The CDR3 sequence is CATSGPEGNTEAFF. CDR3 DNA sequence: TGTGCCACCAGCGGACCGGAGGGGAACACTGAAGCTTTCTTT.

This clonotype was seen more than once but under ten times. This rearrangement joins TRBV12-3 or TRBV12-4 to TRBJ2-2; TRBD2 matches at 8 bases. This CDR3 spans 15 amino acids. The J segment lost 6 bases and the V segment lost 2 bases, leaving 5 bases of the junction unmatched. The CDR3 DNA reads TGTGCCAGCAGTTTACCCGGGAGGGCCCCCGGGGAGCTGTTTTTT. It yields the protein CASSLPGRAPGELFF.